These 20 T cell receptor beta chains were sequenced from one sample in a study of blood T cells in healthy people across ages. Next came a second PCR, run for about 6 to 11 cycles, which used a sample-barcoded 5' primer along with a J-beta primer mix. TCRdb analysed the 5' RACE reads with MiXCR anew, one entry per CDR3 protein. The table lists roughly 500,000 distinct CDR3 sequences, around 24% of them singletons. The same data also contributed to another study, on T cells of mothers and their children.

Sequencing used blood. The receptors stem from a boy between 10 and 17 years old in good health.

Concerning this clonotype itself: One end of the junction fails to match germline, which may point to a read error. The CDR3 DNA is TGTGCCGGCAGCGCCGGATGGGGGATTGAGTACGAGCAGTACTTC. This sequence encodes CAGSAGWGIEYEQYF. The J gene is TRBJ2-7, the V gene TRBV7-8; D possibly matches TRBD1 or TRBD2 (5 bases each). The germline V gene encodes CDR1 SGHVS and CDR2 FQNEAQ. This CDR3 contains 15 residues.

The chain links TRBV18 to TRBJ2-1; no definite D call. Trimming removed 2 bases at V and 4 bases at J, with 12 bases between. Germline V gene data show CDR1 as KGHSH and CDR2 as LQKENI. The CDR3 spans 15 residues. The CDR3 region is CASSPVVAGYNEQFF. In DNA form, the CDR3 reads TGTGCCAGCTCACCAGTCGTTGCAGGATACAATGAGCAGTTCTTC.

This clonotype appeared a few times. This rearrangement joins TRBV11-2 to TRBJ2-4; D unresolved. The V end lost 2 bases, the J end lost 2 bases, and 10 bases lay between the germline ends. Germline V CDR1 and CDR2: SGHAT, FQNNGV. The CDR3 extends over 15 amino acids. CDR3 sequence (DNA): TGTGCCAGCAGCTTATTGGTGGTTTCCAAAAACATTCAGTACTTC. It specifies CASSLLVVSKNIQYF.

CDR3 DNA sequence: TGTGCCAGCAGGCAGGGGGCGGTTCGGAGAGATACGCAGTATTTT. Protein: CASRQGAVRRDTQYF. This chain connects TRBV7-2 to TRBJ2-3, with 8 bases that match TRBD1. The length of the CDR3 is 15 residues. J lost 5 bases, V lost 6 bases, and 10 bases had no gene match. Germline CDR1 is SGHTA and CDR2 is FQGNSA.

This clonotype was seen a handful of times. The chain couples TRBV27 to TRBJ2-1; D remains unclear. Germline V gene data show CDR1 as MNHEY and CDR2 as SMNVEV (reference sequence). Trimming removed 5 bases from V and 3 bases from J, with 8 bases in between. This CDR3 spans 13 amino acids. Here the CDR3 DNA reads TGTGCCAGCAGTCCAACTAACTACAATGAGCAGTTCTTC. This codes for CASSPTNYNEQFF.

V is TRBV18 and J is TRBJ2-7, with 7 bases matching TRBD1. The length of the CDR3 is 15 residues. With V trimmed by 1 base and J by 7 bases, 10 bases remained unmatched. Per germline, CDR1 KGHSH and CDR2 LQKENI. The CDR3 loop reads CASSPQRGQTEEQYF. In DNA form, the CDR3 reads TGTGCCAGCTCACCACAACGGGGACAGACCGAAGAGCAGTACTTC.

This clonotype was counted many times. The chain carries TRBV28 and TRBJ1-2; D not certain. The CDR3 extends over 15 amino acids. The V gene's germline CDR1 is MDHEN and CDR2 SYDVKM. V dropped 2 bases and J dropped 0 bases, with 10 bases sitting between them. In nucleotides, the CDR3 is TGTGCCAGCAGTTTACGGCTTCCAGCTAACTATGGCTACACCTTC. It encodes CASSLRLPANYGYTF.

The V and J genes are TRBV2 and TRBJ1-5; D remains unclear. Germline V lookup: CDR1 SNHLY, CDR2 FYNNEI. The V end was cut by 3 bases, the J end by 2 bases, with 11 bases between. CDR3 length: 15 residues. This CDR3 reads CASSEWGSGNQPQHF. The CDR3 nucleotides are TGTGCCAGCAGTGAGTGGGGTAGTGGCAATCAGCCCCAGCATTTT.

This clonotype was counted many times. J is TRBJ1-2 and V is TRBV11-1; no clear D gene. The germline V and J ends were trimmed by 5 bases and 5 bases, with 9 bases remaining between them. Germline loops: CDR1 SGHAT, CDR2 FQDESV (reference sequence). This CDR3 is built from 12 residues. The CDR3 loop reads CASSPRGYGYTF. DNA of the CDR3: TGTGCCAGCAGCCCCCGGGGATATGGCTACACCTTC.

The CDR3 sequence: CASSYYEGSAEAFF. The CDR3, as DNA: TGTGCCAGCAGTTACTATGAGGGTTCGGCTGAAGCTTTCTTT. The chain carries TRBV6-5 and TRBJ1-1; D unresolved. From germline, CDR1 is MNHEY and CDR2 SVGAGI. V shed 1 base and J shed 6 bases, with 12 bases lying between them. The CDR3 is made up of 14 amino acids.

Only a few counts were recorded for this clonotype. This chain links TRBV3-1 with TRBJ2-7; unclear D gene. The DNA end is more similar to TRBJ2-5, so the J call may be wrong. This CDR3 is built from 13 residues. The germline V gene encodes CDR1 LGHDT and CDR2 YNNKEL (reference sequence). The CDR3 nucleotides read TGTGCCAGCAGCCCCTTAACCCAAGAGACCCAGTACTTC. Its translation: CASSPLTQETQYF.

This chain uses TRBV6-2 or TRBV6-3 with TRBJ1-1, with a possible D match to TRBD1 (6 bases). This CDR3 spans 16 amino acids. Germline-derived CDR1 and CDR2 are MNHEY and SVGEGT. V dropped 2 bases and J dropped 0 bases, with 13 bases sitting between them. The CDR3 DNA reads TGTGCCAGCAGTTACGGGGGGCGTACCATGAACACTGAAGCTTTCTTT. Amino acid sequence: CASSYGGRTMNTEAFF.

Here the CDR3 reads CASGSTSGRGDEQFF. Written as DNA, the CDR3 is TGCGCCAGCGGCTCGACTAGCGGGAGGGGTGATGAGCAGTTCTTC. The rearrangement uses TRBV4-1 and TRBJ2-1, with 14 bases lining up with TRBD2. The CDR3 has 15 amino acids. V lost 8 bases, J lost 8 bases, and 8 bases stayed unmatched. In germline, CDR1 is MGHRA, CDR2 YSYEKL.

This clonotype has more than one count but fewer than ten. V gene TRBV5-1 combines with J gene TRBJ1-1, with 9 bases lining up with TRBD1. V was clipped by 3 bases and J by 3 bases; unmatched bases: 6. From germline, CDR1 is SGHRS and CDR2 YFSETQ. The CDR3 runs to 15 residues. The CDR3 loop is CASSWGDRDDTEAFF. The CDR3 DNA reads as TGCGCCAGCAGCTGGGGGGACAGGGACGACACTGAAGCTTTCTTT.

The rearrangement uses TRBV9 and TRBJ2-3; 11 nucleotides line up with TRBD1. The CDR3 spans 16 residues. The trim removed 4 bases at V and 2 bases at J, leaving 6 bases unmatched. The germline CDR1 and CDR2 sequences are SGDLS and YYNGEE. As DNA, the CDR3 is TGTGCCAGCAGCCAAAGGACAGGGGGCCCCACAGATACGCAGTATTTT. This codes for CASSQRTGGPTDTQYF.

This clonotype came up a few times. The chain links TRBV3-1 to TRBJ2-1; TRBD2 matches 11 bases. Germline V lookup: CDR1 LGHDT, CDR2 YNNKEL (reference sequence). This CDR3 region has 17 residues. V gave up 1 base and J gave up 3 bases; unmatched junction bases: 5. The CDR3 DNA reads as TGTGCCAGCAGCCAAGGGGTGACTAGCGGGGACTACAATGAGCAGTTCTTC. It translates to CASSQGVTSGDYNEQFF.

The rearrangement uses TRBV10-3 and TRBJ1-2; 9 bases are shared with TRBD1. The CDR3 is 12 residues long. V shed 6 bases, J shed 7 bases, and the junction held 3 bases outside the gene matches. Germline V lookup: CDR1 ENHRY, CDR2 SYGVKD. The DNA of the CDR3 is TGTGCCATCAGGGGGACAGGGTCTGGCTACACCTTC. Its protein is CAIRGTGSGYTF.

A remark on this clonotype: At one boundary the junction diverges from the germline segment, which might be a read error. The chain uses TRBV29-1 and TRBJ1-5; D ambiguous. This CDR3 is 14 amino acids long. Germline-derived CDR1 and CDR2 are SQVTM and ANQGSEA. Here the CDR3 reads CSVGSVEGNQPQHF. Written as DNA, the CDR3 is TGCAGCGTTGGGTCGGTAGAGGGCAACCAGCCCCAGCATTTT.

This clonotype occurred a few times. The chain is built from TRBV25-1 and TRBJ1-1, with no clear D. The CDR3 spans 13 residues. V dropped 8 bases and J dropped 1 base, with 11 bases sitting between them. Germline CDR1 reads MGHDK; CDR2 reads SYGVNS. CDR3 sequence: CASVSRWNTEAFF. CDR3 sequence (DNA): TGTGCCAGCGTCTCTCGGTGGAACACTGAAGCTTTCTTT.

The chain is built from TRBV28 and TRBJ2-5, with 7 bases identical to TRBD2. The V gene end was trimmed by 2 bases and the J gene end by 5 bases; junction bases not matched to a gene: 8. There are 15 residues in the CDR3. Germline V gives CDR1 MDHEN, CDR2 SYDVKM. DNA of the CDR3: TGTGCCAGCAGTTTAGCGGGGGAAGTTCGGGAGACCCAGTACTTC. Amino acid sequence: CASSLAGEVRETQYF.